This TCR beta chain was observed in a study of blood T cell repertoires in COVID-19. On the study more broadly: Acute-phase and convalescent COVID-19 samples originated in the United States, Italy and Spain.

After removal of 7 bases from V and 4 bases from J, the junction contained 6 bases not matched to a gene. This CDR3 is built from 14 residues. The germline CDR1 and CDR2 sequences are LGHNT and FRNRAP. Patients from Seattle were sampled longitudinally, starting during active infection. In the authors' workflow: Researchers report that nucleated cell counts were estimated from reference gene primer amplification. TCRdb keeps only in-frame clones here, not all; method: immunoSEQ multiplex PCR. The DNA was the basis for D and trimming; V, J and clone size are from that table. The data contain some 220,000 clones, 65% to 90% of them singletons.

This sequence was found in a woman aged 70-85 years with COVID-19, enrolled during active disease. Sequencing was done on a sample of peripheral blood. This chain uses TRBV12-5 with TRBJ2-2, with 7 bases identical to TRBD2. In DNA, the CDR3 is TGTGCTAGTGAAATTGCGGGGGTCACCGGGGAGCTGTTTTTT. Translated, it gives CASEIAGVTGELFF.